This record looks at one TCR beta chain sequence and its context. Its antigen is still unknown. The data originate from a study of shared clonotypes between healthy human individuals. The overall study: CD4 naive and memory got three plates each, CD8 naive two, CD8 memory one.

Findings and caveats of the study: Some clonotypes were shared by all four sorted-subset donors, while others were not shared. The non-shared ones had lower generation probabilities than the shared ones. Read depth was anticipated to influence clonotype sharing among donors.

The authors distributed each subset's genomic DNA evenly over several immunoSEQ plates. Generated by immunoSEQ multiplex PCR, the TCRdb table keeps only in-frame clones and is missing some. The table shows roughly 2.4 million clones, with about 94% occurring only once. The sequence was obtained from a man aged 18 to 29 in good health. Input material: naive CD4+ T cells sorted from blood. Described subset: CD45RA+ positively selected.

CDR3 amino acids: CSVPGQGAYEQYF. The CDR3 DNA reads as TGCAGCGTACCGGGACAGGGGGCTTACGAGCAGTACTTC. The V gene is TRBV29-1, the J gene TRBJ2-7, with 12 bases identical to TRBD1. CDR3 length: 13 amino acids. Germline loops: CDR1 SQVTM, CDR2 ANQGSEA. Losses at the gene ends were 6 bases for V and 4 bases for J; bases not matched to a gene: 4.